These T cell receptor beta chains were read from a single sample in a study of beta chain features in type 1 diabetes. Using immunoSEQ multiplex PCR, the repertoire was profiled, and TCRdb retains in-frame clones only, with some absent. The profile shows some 280,000 clones, roughly an eighth of them singletons. The sequenced material came from naive CD4+ T cells from blood. These receptors were obtained from a man under 40 with type 1 diabetes. Each CDR3 is given with its conserved first and last residue. Each record gives: J gene, clone size, V gene, D gene, CDR3 protein, CDR3 DNA. The D gene is left open where the match is weak. The listing skips clone size in some rows; elsewhere it reads once, few, many or a size class.

TRBJ2-5	-	TRBV9	-	CASSVGVAVVETQYF	TGTGCCAGCAGCGTAGGAGTCGCCGTTGTGGAGACCCAGTACTTC
TRBJ2-5	-	TRBV6-4	-	CASVQRGETQYF	TGTGCCAGCGTACAAAGGGGAGAGACCCAGTACTTC
TRBJ2-1	few	TRBV6-5	TRBD1	CASRLGTGSIMEQFF	TGTGCCAGCAGGCTGGGGACAGGGAGTATTATGGAGCAGTTCTTC
TRBJ1-1	-	TRBV2	-	CATRLEGRDTEAFF	TGTGCCACCCGACTAGAGGGGAGGGACACTGAAGCTTTCTTT
TRBJ1-2	few	TRBV5-6	-	CASSPWSEIYGYTF	TGTGCCAGCAGCCCCTGGTCAGAAATCTATGGCTACACCTTC
TRBJ2-7	few	TRBV5-6	TRBD1	CASSPRQGSYEQYF	TGTGCCAGCAGCCCCCGACAGGGCTCCTACGAGCAGTACTTC
TRBJ2-5	few	TRBV7-9	-	CASSLLTGGEEIQETQYF	TGTGCCAGCAGCTTATTGACCGGAGGAGAAGAAATCCAAGAGACCCAGTACTTC
TRBJ1-1	-	TRBV7-9	TRBD1	CASIEGGLPLGLTEAFF	TGTGCCAGCATCGAAGGGGGCCTGCCCCTGGGTCTCACTGAAGCTTTCTTT
TRBJ1-5	-	TRBV6-4	-	CASRCRQPQHF	TGTGCCAGCAGGTGTCGGCAGCCCCAGCATTTT
TRBJ2-3	few	TRBV9	-	CASSEPSDTQYF	TGTGCCAGCAGCGAGCCCTCTGATACGCAGTATTTT
TRBJ2-5	few	TRBV5-1	TRBD2	CASSRGLAGGPETQYF	TGCGCCAGCAGCCGAGGACTAGCGGGAGGCCCCGAGACCCAGTACTTC
TRBJ1-1	-	TRBV19	-	CASRIAGNTEAFF	TGTGCCAGCCGGATAGCCGGGAACACTGAAGCTTTCTTT
TRBJ2-6	few	TRBV28	TRBD1	CASSGTGGRSGANVLTF	TGTGCCAGCAGCGGGACAGGGGGACGCTCTGGGGCCAACGTCCTGACTTTC
TRBJ2-1	-	TRBV5-1	TRBD2	CASSLMTSVEQFF	TGCGCCAGCAGCTTGATGACTAGCGTAGAGCAGTTCTTC
TRBJ2-7	few	TRBV28	-	CASSGAPVSYEQYF	TGTGCCAGCAGTGGAGCTCCTGTTTCCTACGAGCAGTACTTC
TRBJ2-3	few	TRBV29-1	TRBD2	CSVEERREASDTQYF	TGCAGCGTTGAAGAGAGACGGGAGGCTTCAGATACGCAGTATTTT
TRBJ1-5	-	TRBV30	-	CAWSKGMGNQPQHF	TGTGCCTGGAGTAAGGGGATGGGCAATCAGCCCCAGCATTTT
TRBJ1-5	-	TRBV15	TRBD1	CATSRDRQGRQPQHF	TGTGCCACCAGCAGAGATAGACAGGGACGACAGCCCCAGCATTTT
TRBJ2-6	-	TRBV28	TRBD1	CASSTQGAGANVLTF	TGTGCCAGCAGTACACAGGGGGCTGGGGCCAACGTCCTGACTTTC
TRBJ2-7	few	TRBV7-3	TRBD2	CASRLRPGLGYEQYF	TGTGCCAGCAGATTGCGCCCGGGACTAGGTTACGAGCAGTACTTC
TRBJ2-7	few	TRBV23-1	-	CASSQSIDREVGEQYF	TGCGCCAGCAGTCAAAGTATCGACAGGGAGGTAGGTGAGCAGTACTTC
TRBJ2-1	few	TRBV28	-	CASSRDRSYNEQFF	TGTGCCAGCAGTCGTGATAGATCCTACAATGAGCAGTTCTTC
TRBJ1-1	few	TRBV5-1	-	CASSLEQNTEAFF	TGCGCCAGCAGCTTGGAACAGAACACTGAAGCTTTCTTT
TRBJ1-5	few	TRBV25-1	TRBD1	CASSKGQGYQPQHF	TGTGCCAGCAGTAAAGGACAGGGGTATCAGCCCCAGCATTTT
TRBJ2-3	-	TRBV4-2	TRBD1	CASSRDSGTGGSDTQYF	TGTGCCAGCAGCCGGGATTCCGGGACAGGCGGGTCGGATACGCAGTATTTT
TRBJ1-5	-	TRBV28	-	CASSVPGVGNQPQHF	TGTGCCAGCAGTGTACCGGGAGTGGGCAATCAGCCCCAGCATTTT
TRBJ2-5	-	TRBV7-9	TRBD2	CASSLGGTIQETQYF	TGTGCCAGCAGCTTAGGCGGGACTATCCAAGAGACCCAGTACTTC
TRBJ2-1	few	TRBV5-4	-	CASSLDGVAGGYNEQFF	TGTGCCAGCAGCCTGGACGGGGTTGCCGGGGGTTACAATGAGCAGTTCTTC
TRBJ2-3	-	TRBV29-1	TRBD2	CSVTSGGTDTQYF	TGCAGCGTGACTAGCGGTGGCACAGATACGCAGTATTTT
TRBJ1-2	once	TRBV11-2	-	CASSSTYYGYTF	TGTGCCAGCAGCTCGACTTACTATGGCTACACCTTC
TRBJ1-1	-	TRBV7-3	TRBD1	CASSPRQGYGTEAFF	TGTGCCAGCAGCCCGAGACAGGGATATGGCACTGAAGCTTTCTTT
TRBJ2-1	few	TRBV4-1	-	CASSQGGSSYNEQFF	TGCGCCAGCAGCCAAGGTGGGAGCTCCTACAATGAGCAGTTCTTC
TRBJ2-1	few	TRBV7-9	-	CASSYPDRYNEQFF	TGTGCCAGCAGCTACCCGGACAGATACAATGAGCAGTTCTTC
TRBJ1-1	-	TRBV18	-	CASSQGLMNTEAFF	TGTGCCAGCTCACAGGGACTGATGAACACTGAAGCTTTCTTT
TRBJ2-2	few	TRBV4-1	-	CAREAGHTGELFF	TGCGCCAGGGAGGCGGGCCACACCGGGGAGCTGTTTTTT
TRBJ2-7	few	TRBV9	-	CASSVGQEAGYEQYF	TGTGCCAGCAGCGTAGGGCAGGAAGCTGGCTACGAGCAGTACTTC
TRBJ1-2	few	TRBV16	-	CASSQRGARSYGYTF	TGTGCCAGCAGCCAGCGGGGGGCCAGGAGCTATGGCTACACCTTC
TRBJ2-5	-	TRBV5-1	-	CASTSGLLQETQYF	TGCGCCAGCACCTCGGGACTGCTCCAAGAGACCCAGTACTTC
TRBJ2-1	few	TRBV9	-	CASSRQSHYNEQFF	TGTGCCAGCAGCAGACAGTCTCACTACAATGAGCAGTTCTTC
TRBJ1-1	few	TRBV10-3	-	CAISEFIGGLDTEAFF	TGTGCCATCAGTGAGTTCATCGGGGGGCTGGACACTGAAGCTTTCTTT
TRBJ2-1	few	TRBV6-6	-	CASSGRQRAYNEQFF	TGTGCCAGCAGTGGCAGGCAAAGAGCCTACAATGAGCAGTTCTTC
TRBJ1-5	few	TRBV7-2	-	CASRKWAGASNQPQHF	TGTGCCAGCAGAAAATGGGCAGGGGCGAGCAATCAGCCCCAGCATTTT
TRBJ1-5	-	TRBV7-2	-	CASSLGSDQPQHF	TGTGCCAGCAGCTTAGGGTCAGATCAGCCCCAGCATTTT
TRBJ2-7	few	TRBV4-3	-	CANTLSCYEQYF	TGCGCCAACACGCTGTCCTGCTACGAGCAGTACTTC
TRBJ2-1	few	TRBV5-4	TRBD1	CASSSRQGAGEQFF	TGTGCCAGCAGCTCCCGACAGGGGGCGGGTGAGCAGTTCTTC
TRBJ1-5	-	TRBV19	-	CASSAPGAGDRQPQHF	TGTGCCAGTAGTGCTCCCGGGGCCGGCGACAGGCAGCCCCAGCATTTT
TRBJ1-4	-	TRBV28	TRBD1	CASSRAGTGGRELFF	TGTGCCAGCAGCAGAGCCGGGACAGGGGGCCGAGAACTGTTTTTT
TRBJ1-4	-	TRBV7-2	-	CASSLRGGTNEKLFF	TGTGCCAGCAGCTTACGAGGGGGAACTAATGAAAAACTGTTTTTT
TRBJ2-4	few	TRBV10-3	-	CAISDETTGGYIQYF	TGTGCCATCAGTGATGAGACGACAGGCGGCTACATTCAGTACTTC
TRBJ2-7	few	TRBV5-6	-	CASSLFATYEQYF	TGTGCCAGCAGCTTGTTTGCGACCTACGAGCAGTACTTC
TRBJ2-5	few	TRBV7-2	-	CASSLNGDLGTRYF	TGTGCCAGCAGCTTAAATGGCGATTTGGGCACTAGGTACTTC
TRBJ2-1	few	TRBV10-3	-	CAISELASQSYNEQFF	TGTGCCATCAGTGAGTTGGCTAGCCAATCCTACAATGAGCAGTTCTTC
TRBJ1-1	-	TRBV6-5	-	CASYVWGRGNTEAFF	TGTGCCAGCTACGTCTGGGGCAGGGGGAACACTGAAGCTTTCTTT
TRBJ2-7	-	TRBV9	TRBD2	CASSVEREAGHEQYF	TGTGCCAGCAGCGTAGAACGGGAGGCTGGGCACGAGCAGTACTTC
TRBJ1-2	few	TRBV5-1	-	CASSPNGESYGYTF	TGCGCCAGCAGCCCTAACGGGGAATCATATGGCTACACCTTC